This entry lists 10 T cell receptor beta chains sequenced from one sample in a study of early T cells in non-severe SARS-CoV-2 infection. TCRdb passed the 5' RACE reads through MiXCR, listing each CDR3 protein once. The sample has more than 50,000 distinct CDR3 sequences, over 10% seen once. The sequences come from whole blood, collected at baseline. The receptors were gathered from an adult who was a healthcare worker with PCR-confirmed SARS-CoV-2 infection or an uninfected control (not recorded which).

This chain connects TRBV6-4 to TRBJ1-1; D gene unclear. The CDR3 totals 13 residues. In germline, CDR1 is MRHNA, CDR2 SNTAGT. V lost 4 bases and J lost 5, with 11 bases in between. The CDR3 is CASSAGRQTEAFF. In nucleotides, the CDR3 is TGTGCCAGCAGTGCGGGGAGGCAGACTGAAGCTTTCTTT.

Regarding this clonotype: The junction and the germline gene differ at one end; a read error may be behind it. The rearrangement joins TRBV28 to TRBJ2-7; 7 bases match TRBD2. The CDR3 covers 12 residues. Germline V lookup: CDR1 MDHEN, CDR2 SYDVKM. CDR3 region: CASSLGEGDENF. The CDR3 nucleotides are TGTGCCAGCAGTTTAGGGGAGGGAGACGAGAACTTC.

The chain joins TRBV7-2 to TRBJ1-1; no firm D call. Germline lookup yields CDR1 SGHTA and CDR2 FQGNSA. The CDR3 totals 11 residues. V lost 1 base and J 10 bases, leaving 7 bases between the germline ends. The DNA of the CDR3 is TGTGCCAGCAGCTTAGACTGGGGAGCTTTCTTT. Translation gives CASSLDWGAFF.

This clonotype was seen a handful of times. CDR3 sequence (DNA): TGTGCCAGCAGTCCTGGACTAGCTAAAGATACGCAGTATTTT. Translating it yields CASSPGLAKDTQYF. The chain uses TRBV27 and TRBJ2-3; 8 nucleotides line up with TRBD2. The V gene's germline CDR1 is MNHEY and CDR2 SMNVEV (reference sequence). The V gene end was trimmed by 5 bases and the J gene end by 5 bases; junction bases not matched to a gene: 6. CDR3 length: 14 amino acids.

The chain combines TRBV2 with TRBJ2-2; D remains unclear. Germline-derived CDR1 and CDR2 are SNHLY and FYNNEI. V was pared by 2 bases and J by 4 bases, with 17 bases between. The CDR3 runs 17 residues. CDR3 in DNA: TGTGCCAGCAGTGAACAGGCCCGAGCTCTGGGCACCGGGGAGCTGTTTTTT. Translated, it gives CASSEQARALGTGELFF.

V is TRBV4-2 and J is TRBJ2-5; 7 positions agree with TRBD2. The germline V gene encodes CDR1 LGHNA and CDR2 YNFKEQ. The CDR3 contains 15 residues. J gave up 3 bases and V 0 bases, and 4 bases lay outside the gene matches. The CDR3 bases are TGTGCCAGCAGCCAAGATCCCGGACTAGAAGAGACCCAGTACTTC. Translation: CASSQDPGLEETQYF.

The CDR3 reads CATSGQAYEQYF. The DNA of the CDR3 is TGCGCCACTTCGGGACAGGCCTACGAGCAGTACTTC. This chain links TRBV10-2 with TRBJ2-7, with 8 positions matching TRBD1. Germline V CDR1 and CDR2: WSHSY, SAAADI. Trimming removed 10 bases from V and 2 bases from J; junction bases left unmatched: 4. The CDR3 has 12 amino acids.

This clonotype appeared a few times. This chain uses TRBV7-2 with TRBJ2-3, with D tentatively TRBD1 or TRBD2 (5 bases each). The V end lost 7 bases, the J end lost 0 bases, and 14 bases lay between the germline ends. Germline CDR1 SGHTA, CDR2 FQGNSA. This CDR3 has 15 amino acids. The CDR3, as DNA: TGTGCCAGCACCTTGGGGGTCACTAGCACAGATACGCAGTATTTT. This encodes CASTLGVTSTDTQYF.

The sample holds a few counts of this clonotype. This chain joins TRBV12-3 or TRBV12-4 and TRBJ1-2; D gene ambiguous. This CDR3 is 13 amino acids long. Deletions cut 4 bases from V and 4 bases from J, with 10 bases between. The CDR3 DNA reads as TGTGCCAGCAGTTCCGACGGATTCTATGGCTACACCTTC. Translating gives CASSSDGFYGYTF.

This clonotype ranks as medium-sized (0.01 to 0.1%). CDR3 sequence reads: CASSLWGLSYEQYF. The CDR3 DNA is TGTGCCAGCAGCTTGTGGGGCCTTTCCTACGAGCAGTACTTC. V and J are TRBV5-6 and TRBJ2-7, with D perhaps TRBD1 (5 bases). Germline V lookup: CDR1 SGHDT, CDR2 YYEEEE. This CDR3 has 14 residues. The V end lost 1 base, the J end lost 1 base, and 9 bases lay between the germline ends.